The 18 T cell receptor beta chains below all came from one sample that was sequenced in a study of cytomegalovirus exposure and HLA in healthy donors. 60 Vbeta and 13 Jbeta primers were used in PCR. Data came from immunoSEQ multiplex PCR; TCRdb stores just in-frame clones and leaves some out. The table includes 130,000 to 150,000 clones, 75% to 80% detected once. Input material: PBMCs. The receptors here all came from a woman between 18 and 30 years old in good health and CMV-seropositive.

V usage is TRBV6-5 and J usage is TRBJ1-2, with unresolved D. Looked up from germline, CDR1 is MNHEY and CDR2 is SVGAGI. The CDR3 has 15 amino acids. The V gene lost 5 bases and the J gene lost 2 bases, with 15 bases spanning the gap. In DNA, the CDR3 is TGTGCCAGCAGTCTCTCCTTAGGGAGCAACTATGGCTACACCTTC. As protein: CASSLSLGSNYGYTF.

This chain joins TRBV4-3 and TRBJ1-1; no reliable D call. Trimming cost V 0 bases and J 8 bases, with 10 bases left between them. The germline CDR1 and CDR2 sequences are LGHNA and YSLEER. The CDR3 length is 13 residues. This CDR3 is CASSQDREAEAFF. The DNA for the CDR3 is TGCGCCAGCAGCCAAGATCGCGAAGCGGAAGCTTTCTTT.

The rearrangement links TRBV6-1 to TRBJ2-2, with a possible D match to TRBD1 (6 bases). The germline gives CDR1 MNHNS, CDR2 SASEGT. The CDR3 loop spans 14 amino acids. V was clipped by 7 bases and J by 3 bases, with 12 bases between them. CDR3 sequence (DNA): TGTGCCAGCACCTATTGGGGGCACACCGGGGAGCTGTTTTTT. Its translation: CASTYWGHTGELFF.

The V call is TRBV6-5, the J call TRBJ2-5; possible D gene TRBD2, 5 bases. CDR3 length equals 14 residues. Germline CDR1 MNHEY, CDR2 SVGAGI. V lost 10 bases, J lost 4 bases, and 19 bases lay in between. CDR3 loop: CANPQRSWAETQYF. Here the CDR3 DNA reads TGTGCCAACCCCCAGCGGTCTTGGGCAGAGACCCAGTACTTC.

The chain joins TRBV7-9 to TRBJ2-6, with 7 bases lining up with TRBD1. V was clipped by 0 bases and J by 2 bases; unmatched bases: 1. The CDR3 runs to 16 residues. Germline CDR1 reads SEHNR; CDR2 reads FQNEAQ (reference sequence). CDR3: CASSLAQGAGANVLTF. CDR3 nucleotides: TGTGCCAGCAGCTTAGCGCAGGGGGCTGGGGCCAACGTCCTGACTTTC.

This clone appeared once. V usage is TRBV5-6 and J usage is TRBJ2-7; no definite D call. The V end was cut by 0 bases, the J end by 2 bases, with 12 bases between. Germline V gives CDR1 SGHDT, CDR2 YYEEEE. The CDR3 is 15 amino acids. CDR3 sequence (DNA): TGTGCCAGCAGCTTGGGACTCCCAAACACCTACGAGCAGTACTTC. The encoded protein is CASSLGLPNTYEQYF.

J is TRBJ2-3 and V is TRBV28, with TRBD1 matching 8 bases. Germline V gives CDR1 MDHEN, CDR2 SYDVKM. The CDR3 extends over 14 amino acids. The DNA for the CDR3 is TGTGCATGGGGGCAGGGGGCTAGCACAGATACGCAGTATTTT. This gives the protein CAWGQGASTDTQYF. The whole variable domain, filled in from reference TRBV28 and TRBJ2-3, reads DVKVTQSSRYLVKRTGEKVFLECVQDMDHENMFWYRQDPGLGLRLIYFSYDVKMKEKGDIPEGYSVSREKKERFSLILESASTNQTSMYLCAWGQGASTDTQYFGPGTRLTVL.

The V and J genes are TRBV7-6 and TRBJ2-1; D is undetermined. The CDR3 runs 14 residues. Trimming pared 6 bases from V and 6 bases from J, leaving 15 bases between. Germline lookup yields CDR1 SGHVS and CDR2 FNYEAQ. The CDR3, as DNA: TGTGCCAGCAGTCCAGAAAATAATCCCAATGAGCAGTTCTTC. It encodes CASSPENNPNEQFF. The full variable domain, completed using reference TRBV7-6 and TRBJ2-1, is GAGVSQSPRYKVTKRGQDVALRCDPISGHVSLYWYRQALGQGPEFLTYFNYEAQQDKSGLPNDRFSAERPEGSISTLTIQRTEQRDSAMYRCASSPENNPNEQFFGPGTRLTVL.

This clone was found a few times. The V and J genes are TRBV6-1 and TRBJ1-5; weak D call: TRBD1 (6 bases). Germline V lookup: CDR1 MNHNS, CDR2 SASEGT. This CDR3 region has 13 residues. Trimming stripped 6 bases from V and 6 bases from J, with 12 bases between. The CDR3 loop reads CASRSPGVQPQHF. DNA for the CDR3: TGTGCCAGCAGGTCCCCAGGGGTTCAGCCCCAGCATTTT.

The chain carries TRBV28 and TRBJ2-1, with 8 bases lining up with TRBD2. Germline-derived CDR1 and CDR2 are MDHEN and SYDVKM. V was clipped by 11 bases and J by 0 bases; unmatched bases: 9. The CDR3 sequence is 15 residues long. The CDR3 nucleotides are TGTGCCGCCCTCGGTAGCGGGGCCTCCTACAATGAGCAGTTCTTC. Amino acid sequence: CAALGSGASYNEQFF.

V gene TRBV27 combines with J gene TRBJ2-5; D possibly corresponds to TRBD2 (6 bases). The V gene lost 6 bases and the J gene lost 5 bases, with 16 bases spanning the gap. The V gene's germline CDR1 is MNHEY and CDR2 SMNVEV (reference sequence). The CDR3 covers 14 residues. The CDR3, as DNA: TGTGCCAGCAGCAAGACTAGTGTCGGGGAGACCCAGTACTTC. This sequence encodes CASSKTSVGETQYF.

This chain joins TRBV5-4 and TRBJ1-2; TRBD1 matches at 11 bases. The CDR3 spans 15 residues. V gave up 2 bases and J gave up 8 bases; unmatched junction bases: 8. CDR1 is SGHNT, CDR2 YYREEE, per germline (reference sequence). The DNA for the CDR3 is TGTGCCAGCAGCTTTTGGACAGGGGGCGAAGAAGGCTACACCTTC. Residues: CASSFWTGGEEGYTF.

This rearrangement joins TRBV29-1 to TRBJ2-1; D is unresolved. V dropped 0 bases and J dropped 9 bases, with 9 bases sitting between them. The germline gives CDR1 SQVTM, CDR2 ANQGSEA. The CDR3 runs to 12 residues. The CDR3 here is CSVEDVAIEQFF. The CDR3 region has the DNA TGCAGCGTTGAAGATGTAGCCATTGAGCAGTTCTTC.

V gene TRBV4-3 combines with J gene TRBJ1-2, with D maybe TRBD1 (6 bases). From germline, CDR1 is LGHNA and CDR2 YSLEER. This CDR3 has 15 amino acids. V was shortened by 0 bases and J by 5 bases, with 13 bases between the two germline ends. CDR3 sequence (DNA): TGCGCCAGCAGCCAAGATAGAACAGGGCGGTATGGCTACACCTTC. It translates to CASSQDRTGRYGYTF.

This clone was seen once. This chain links TRBV19 with TRBJ2-1; D is ambiguous. Germline V gene data show CDR1 as LNHDA and CDR2 as SQIVND (reference sequence). Trimming left V 7 bases short and J 0 bases short, with 13 bases between. CDR3 length: 15 residues. In nucleotides, the CDR3 is TGTGCCAGTACTCCGACACTGAGCTCCTACAATGAGCAGTTCTTC. This gives the protein CASTPTLSSYNEQFF.

The chain combines TRBV18 with TRBJ1-2, with D maybe TRBD1 (5 bases). CDR1 is KGHSH and CDR2 is LQKENI in the germline V gene. With 3 bases removed from V and 7 bases from J, the gap between germline ends came to 21 bases. The CDR3 covers 16 residues. The CDR3: CASSPSQTAESGGYTF. The CDR3 bases are TGTGCCAGCTCACCCTCTCAGACAGCTGAAAGTGGTGGCTACACCTTC.

This rearrangement joins TRBV7-9 to TRBJ1-5, with D tentatively TRBD1 (6 bases). The germline V gene encodes CDR1 SEHNR and CDR2 FQNEAQ (reference sequence). V gave up 1 base and J gave up 2 bases, with 12 bases separating them. This CDR3 contains 16 residues. This chain's CDR3 is CASSLGTVLGNQPQHF. The CDR3 DNA follows: TGTGCCAGCAGCTTAGGGACAGTTTTAGGCAATCAGCCCCAGCATTTT. The full variable domain, rest sourced from reference TRBV7-9 and TRBJ1-5, is DTGVSQNPRHKITKRGQNVTFRCDPISEHNRLYWYRQTLGQGPEFLTYFQNEAQLEKSRLLSDRFSAERPKGSFSTLEIQRTEQGDSAMYLCASSLGTVLGNQPQHFGDGTRLSIL.

The CDR3 DNA sequence: TGTGCCAGCAGTTTACTGGCAGGAATCAATCAGCCCCAGCATTTT. Amino acids: CASSLLAGINQPQHF. This rearrangement joins TRBV27 to TRBJ1-5; D is unclear. The CDR3 length is 15 residues. The ends were cut back, 2 bases at V and 3 bases at J, with 11 bases in the middle. Germline V lookup: CDR1 MNHEY, CDR2 SMNVEV (reference sequence).